This entry concerns a single T cell receptor beta chain. The antigen is unknown. TRB cDNA was prepared as libraries by UMI-labeled 5' RACE. TCRdb re-analyzed the 5' RACE reads; it lists each CDR3 protein once, without DNA. In all, the sample yields 120,000 to 150,000 distinct CDR3 sequences. The CDR3 consists of 17 residues. Germline CDR1 and CDR2: WSHSY and SAAADI. The sample belongs to a study of CXCR3-negative and CXCR3-positive naive CD8 T cells. Study-level points and caveats: CXCR3-positive naive cells carried more hydrophobic TRB CDR3s than CXCR3-negative ones.

The chain uses TRBV10-2 and TRBJ2-7; lacking DNA, the TRBD2 call made by TCRdb goes unchecked. The receptor comes from a human donor in good health. Some clones in this sample may be carry-over from other donors' samples. Specimen: naive CXCR3+ CD8+ T cells from blood. Indicated subset: CD45RO-CCR7+CD27+CD95- naive CD8+ T cells expressing CXCR3 (TNR3+). This chain's CDR3 is CASSGPGASGSSYEQYF.